This T cell receptor (beta chain) was found in a study of neurological immune-mediated disorders (dated by TCRdb to between 2018 and 2020). For the wider study: Peripheral blood TCR-beta repertoires from HTLV-I-associated myelopathy (HAM/TSP) patients, multiple sclerosis patients and healthy controls were compared by UMI-based sequencing. The cohort included 60 to 70 subjects: some 14 with HAM/TSP, roughly 34 with multiple sclerosis, and about 20 healthy controls. Longitudinal samples, technical triplicates and paired sorted CD4+ and CD8+ T-cell subsets, alongside PBMC samples, were included among the approximately 98 TCR-beta libraries. General conclusions and limits of the study: TCR clonal expansion was greatest in HAM/TSP patients and smallest in MS patients, who ranked below even healthy controls. No identical CDR3 amino acid sequences were found to be shared among expanded clones across subjects, suggesting that TCR-beta repertoires were private in all groups.

CDR1 and CDR2 are read off the germline V gene as SQVTM and ANQGSEA. After removal of 4 bases from V and 6 bases from J, the junction retains 5 bases not matched to a gene. The CDR3 measures 13 amino acids from cysteine to phenylalanine. CDR3 DNA is the only sequence kept; it has 39 bases, read in frame from the first base. To synthesize cDNA, template-switch 5'RACE was performed with a primer carrying a 10-nucleotide random unique molecular identifier so that each TCR transcript was tagged. Over 200 million TCR-beta sequences, covering 15-18 subjects, were produced in each sequencing run. The RNeasy kit was used for extraction of total RNA. The KAPA Real-time Library Amplification kit was used to amplify TCR-beta VDJ regions with primers for the TCR constant region and the 5'RACE anchor. Sample indexes and Illumina adaptors were added in a first PCR, and a second PCR then increased library yield. After Ampure bead purification, the TCR product of roughly 650 bp was size-selected on a 2% E-gel SizeSelection system. Library quality was checked on a Bioanalyzer, concentration was measured with Qubit, and libraries were quantified with the Kapa Library Quantification kit before pooling. Paired-end 2 x 150 bp sequencing of the libraries was performed on an Illumina HiSeq 2500. To increase sequence diversity, about 25-31% phiX was spiked into each library pool. As for how the authors treated the data: Quality-filtered reads were processed with the UMI-based MiGEC pipeline, which removed over 75% of raw TCR sequences during error correction. VDJ genes were aligned to IMGT germline references, and each clonotype was defined by a unique CDR3 amino acid sequence together with V-J genes. Clonal expansion, Shannon diversity, and CDR3 relatedness (CalcPairwiseDistances, ClusterSamples) were evaluated with VDJtools, and phylogenetic trees were built with CLCbio workbench. A clone was classed as expanded if it had 8 or more unique UMIs, a cutoff based on coefficient-of-variation modelling across technical triplicates. The public reads were quality trimmed at Q25 with fastp and then assembled into clones with MiXCR by TCRdb, keeping productive beta chains. When rows share a CDR3 protein, they turn into one entry using the most common DNA and genes. Here the V and J calls rest on TCRdb's processing, not on the authors' analysis. Counted in this sample were roughly 50,000 distinct CDR3 sequences; approximately 15% of them appeared once. Of the sample, 4% to 4.5% falls within the top ten clones.

Ten or more counts support this clonotype. This clone's antigen is unknown. It has no much larger one-base neighbor in the sample; base qualities were not kept. Blood bank volunteers in Maryland, USA served as the healthy controls. Unsorted PBMC libraries were generated from 2 million PBMCs stored in RNAlater at -80 °C until RNA extraction. Peripheral blood was subjected to Ficoll-Hypaque density gradient centrifugation to isolate PBMCs, which were then cryopreserved in liquid nitrogen. Sequencing was done on a sample of PBMCs. The origin of this receptor is a man aged 55 to 70 in good health. The chain is assembled from TRBV29-1 and TRBJ2-7; TRBD2 fits 11 bases in the junction. The DNA sequence is given as TGCAGCGTTGTTTCTAGCGGGAGGCGCGAGCAGTACTTC. The resulting protein is CSVVSSGRREQYF.